This TCR beta chain was captured in a study of Graves' ophthalmopathy and Graves' hyperthyroidism. For the study at large: Researchers obtained peripheral blood at initial diagnosis, before any treatment had begun. Study results and limitations: Appearing in blood as well were most expanded thyroid clonotypes above 0.001 frequency.

Presentation of ophthalmopathy in the donors involved moderate-to-severe activity, CAS ≥3, NOSPECS ≥4 and a duration under 3 months. This clonotype was seen many times. As yet, its antigen is unknown. CDR3 regions of TCR beta were amplified from RNA transcripts. Amplification began with first-round RT-PCR using HTBI primers, then second-round multiplex PCR was performed. TCRdb analysed the multiplex PCR reads with MiXCR anew, one entry per CDR3 protein. The data show fewer than 400,000 distinct CDR3 sequences, around 19% seen once. The sample consisted of peripheral blood. The source of this sequence is a woman under 30 with Graves' ophthalmopathy.

The CDR3 here is CASSPSDTYEQYF. CDR3 nucleotide sequence: TGTGCCAGCAGTCCAAGCGACACCTACGAGCAGTACTTC. This chain joins TRBV28 and TRBJ2-7; unclear D gene. Germline V gives CDR1 MDHEN, CDR2 SYDVKM. The CDR3 runs to 13 residues. The V end lost 5 bases, the J end lost 2 bases, and 10 bases lay between the germline ends. Together with reference TRBV28 and TRBJ2-7, the CDR3 gives the full variable domain: DVKVTQSSRYLVKRTGEKVFLECVQDMDHENMFWYRQDPGLGLRLIYFSYDVKMKEKGDIPEGYSVSREKKERFSLILESASTNQTSMYLCASSPSDTYEQYFGPGTRLTVT.